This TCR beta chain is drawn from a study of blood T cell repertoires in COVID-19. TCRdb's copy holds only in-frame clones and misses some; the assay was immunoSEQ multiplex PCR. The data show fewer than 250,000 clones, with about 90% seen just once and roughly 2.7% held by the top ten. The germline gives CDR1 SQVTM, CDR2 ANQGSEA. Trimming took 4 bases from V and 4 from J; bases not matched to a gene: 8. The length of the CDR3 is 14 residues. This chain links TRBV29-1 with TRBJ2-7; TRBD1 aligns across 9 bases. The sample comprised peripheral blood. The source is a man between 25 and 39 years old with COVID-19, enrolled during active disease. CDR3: CSVAPTGGEYEQYF. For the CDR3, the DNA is TGCAGCGTTGCCCCGACAGGGGGTGAGTACGAGCAGTACTTC.